This T cell receptor beta chain was sequenced during a study of OX40 agonist ivuxolimab in advanced cancers. The study's findings and limits: In general, CD8+ T cells held more expanded clones than CD4+ did, on average.

Sequencing was performed with immunoSEQ multiplex PCR; in TCRdb, only in-frame clones are kept and a portion is missing. Of about 46,000 clones in the sample, 65% to 85% were seen once. With 6 bases removed from V and 5 bases from J, the gap between germline ends came to 13 bases. The CDR3 has 13 residues. Germline assignment: CDR1 SGHNT and CDR2 YENEEA. Regarding this clone: The antigen is not known.

The sequencing used CD4+ or CD8+ T cells sorted from blood, collected in a trial of the OX40 agonist ivuxolimab. V and J are TRBV11-3 and TRBJ1-1; the D is unclear. The source is an adult with an advanced solid tumor such as melanoma, head and neck, liver or kidney cancer. The CDR3 bases are TGTGCCAGCAGTCAACGACTGGGTACTGAAGCTTTCTTT. Protein: CASSQRLGTEAFF.